This T cell receptor beta chain was sequenced during a study of human T cells and chemical hapten exposure. Study context: Per-sample TCR yield variation was attributed mainly to small pooled library volume differences.

TCRdb processed the RACE reads anew with MiXCR; each CDR3 protein has one entry. The table includes some 87,000 distinct CDR3 sequences, 10% detected once. A word on this clonotype: Its antigen is not known.

Germline V lookup: CDR1 MNHEY, CDR2 SVGAGI. Deletions cut 8 bases from V and 2 bases from J, with 4 bases between. The CDR3 spans 11 residues. Study findings and constraints: Since the donors had alopecia, their immune response may not be the same as that of healthy people.

The sample's time point: patch test 1, 2 weeks after DPC sensitization. Treatment: therapeutic diphenylcyclopropenone sensitization with weekly scalp DPC. This receptor was obtained from a woman in her forties or fifties with alopecia areata. Some clones in this sample may be carry-over from other donors' samples. The genes are TRBV6-5 and TRBJ2-4; D uncertain. The sample in question was whole blood, obtained in connection with sensitization to the hapten diphenylcyclopropenone (DPC). The DNA of the CDR3 is TGTGCCAGCGGGCCCAAAAACATTCAGTACTTC. Residues: CASGPKNIQYF.